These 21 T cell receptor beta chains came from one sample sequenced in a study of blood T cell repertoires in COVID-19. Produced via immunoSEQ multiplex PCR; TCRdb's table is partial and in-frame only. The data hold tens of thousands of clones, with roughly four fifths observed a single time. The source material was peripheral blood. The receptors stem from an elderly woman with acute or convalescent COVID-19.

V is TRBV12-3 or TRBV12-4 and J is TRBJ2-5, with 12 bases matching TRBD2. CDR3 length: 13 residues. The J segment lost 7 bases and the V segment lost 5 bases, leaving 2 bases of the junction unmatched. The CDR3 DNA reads TGTGCCAGCAGTGTACTAGCGGGGGGGACCCAGTACTTC. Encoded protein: CASSVLAGGTQYF.

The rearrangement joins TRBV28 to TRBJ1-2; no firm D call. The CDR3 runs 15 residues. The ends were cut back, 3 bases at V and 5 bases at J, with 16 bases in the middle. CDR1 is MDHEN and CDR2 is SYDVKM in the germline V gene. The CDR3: CASSFVGRAPYGYTF. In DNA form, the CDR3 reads TGTGCCAGCAGTTTCGTGGGCCGAGCCCCATATGGCTACACCTTC.

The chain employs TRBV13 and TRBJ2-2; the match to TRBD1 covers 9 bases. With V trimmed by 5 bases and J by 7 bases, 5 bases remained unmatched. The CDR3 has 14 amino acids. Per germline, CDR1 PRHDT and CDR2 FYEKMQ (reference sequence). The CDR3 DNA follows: TGTGCCAGCAGCGCCGGGACAGGGTACGGGGAGCTGTTTTTT. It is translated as CASSAGTGYGELFF.

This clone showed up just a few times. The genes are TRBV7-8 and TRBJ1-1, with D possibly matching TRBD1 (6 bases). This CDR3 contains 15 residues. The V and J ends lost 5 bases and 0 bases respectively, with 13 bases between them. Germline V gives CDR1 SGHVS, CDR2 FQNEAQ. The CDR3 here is CASSPREGVNTEAFF. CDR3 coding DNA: TGTGCCAGCAGCCCGCGGGAGGGGGTGAACACTGAAGCTTTCTTT.

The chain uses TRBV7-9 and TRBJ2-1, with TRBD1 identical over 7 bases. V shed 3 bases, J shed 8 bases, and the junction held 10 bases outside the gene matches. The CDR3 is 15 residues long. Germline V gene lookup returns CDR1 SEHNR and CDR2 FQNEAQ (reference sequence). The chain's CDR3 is CASSLGQQGSDEQFF. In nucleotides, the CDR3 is TGTGCCAGCAGCTTGGGGCAACAGGGGAGCGATGAGCAGTTCTTC.

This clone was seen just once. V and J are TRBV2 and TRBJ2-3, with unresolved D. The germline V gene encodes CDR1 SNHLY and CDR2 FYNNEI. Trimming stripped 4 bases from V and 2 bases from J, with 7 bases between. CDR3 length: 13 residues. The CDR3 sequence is CASSVEYTDTQYF. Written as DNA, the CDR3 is TGTGCCAGCAGTGTGGAGTACACAGATACGCAGTATTTT.

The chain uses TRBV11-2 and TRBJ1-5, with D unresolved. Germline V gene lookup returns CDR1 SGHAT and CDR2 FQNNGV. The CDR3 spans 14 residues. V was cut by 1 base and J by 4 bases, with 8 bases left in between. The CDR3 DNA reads TGTGCCAGCAGCTTAGTGGCAGTTAATCAGCCCCAGCATTTT. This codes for CASSLVAVNQPQHF.

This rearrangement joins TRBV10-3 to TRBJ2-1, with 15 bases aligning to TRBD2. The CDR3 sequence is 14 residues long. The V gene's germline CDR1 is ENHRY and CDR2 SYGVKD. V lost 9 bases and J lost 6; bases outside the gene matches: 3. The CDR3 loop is CAIGGLAGGNEQFF. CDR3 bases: TGTGCCATTGGGGGACTAGCGGGAGGCAATGAGCAGTTCTTC.

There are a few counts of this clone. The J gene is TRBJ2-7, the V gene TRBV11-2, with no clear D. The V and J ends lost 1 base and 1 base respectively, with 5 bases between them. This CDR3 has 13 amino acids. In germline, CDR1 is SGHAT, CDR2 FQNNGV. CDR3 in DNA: TGTGCCAGCAGCTTAGGGCAGTCCTACGAGCAGTACTTC. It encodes CASSLGQSYEQYF.

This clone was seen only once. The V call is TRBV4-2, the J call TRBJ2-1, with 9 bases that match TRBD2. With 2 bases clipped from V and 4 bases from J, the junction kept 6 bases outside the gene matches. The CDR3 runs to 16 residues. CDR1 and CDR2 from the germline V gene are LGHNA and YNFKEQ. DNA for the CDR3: TGTGCCAGCAGCCAAACCGGGACTAGCTCGTACAATGAGCAGTTCTTC. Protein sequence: CASSQTGTSSYNEQFF.

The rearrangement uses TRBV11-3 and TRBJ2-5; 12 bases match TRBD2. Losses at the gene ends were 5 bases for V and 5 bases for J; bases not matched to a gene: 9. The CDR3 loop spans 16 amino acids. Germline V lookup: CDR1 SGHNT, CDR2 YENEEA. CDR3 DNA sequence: TGTGCCAGCAGCAAATTCCTGCTAGCGGGAGGGGAGACCCAGTACTTC. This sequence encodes CASSKFLLAGGETQYF.

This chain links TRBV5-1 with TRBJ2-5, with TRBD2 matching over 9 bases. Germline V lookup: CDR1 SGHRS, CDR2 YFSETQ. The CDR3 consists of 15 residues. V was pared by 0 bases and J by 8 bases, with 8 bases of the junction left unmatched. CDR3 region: CASSLGLAASITQYF. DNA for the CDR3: TGCGCCAGCAGCTTGGGACTAGCGGCCTCCATTACCCAGTACTTC.

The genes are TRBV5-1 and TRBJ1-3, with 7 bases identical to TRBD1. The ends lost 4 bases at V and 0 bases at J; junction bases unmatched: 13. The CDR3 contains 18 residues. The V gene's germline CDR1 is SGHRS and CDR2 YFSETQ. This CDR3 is CASSPTFTGAISGNTIYF. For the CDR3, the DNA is TGCGCCAGCAGCCCCACCTTCACAGGGGCCATCTCTGGAAACACCATATATTTT.

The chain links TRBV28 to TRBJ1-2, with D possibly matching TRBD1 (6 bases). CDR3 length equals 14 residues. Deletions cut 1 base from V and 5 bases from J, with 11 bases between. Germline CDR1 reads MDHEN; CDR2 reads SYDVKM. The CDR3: CASSLSTGDYGYTF. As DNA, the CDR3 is TGTGCCAGCAGTTTATCGACAGGAGATTATGGCTACACCTTC.

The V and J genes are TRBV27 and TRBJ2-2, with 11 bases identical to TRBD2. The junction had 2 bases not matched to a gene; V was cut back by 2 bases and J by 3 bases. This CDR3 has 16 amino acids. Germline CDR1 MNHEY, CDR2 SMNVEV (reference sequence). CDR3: CASSLRLAGYTGELFF. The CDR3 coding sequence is TGTGCCAGCAGTTTAAGACTAGCGGGATACACCGGGGAGCTGTTTTTT.

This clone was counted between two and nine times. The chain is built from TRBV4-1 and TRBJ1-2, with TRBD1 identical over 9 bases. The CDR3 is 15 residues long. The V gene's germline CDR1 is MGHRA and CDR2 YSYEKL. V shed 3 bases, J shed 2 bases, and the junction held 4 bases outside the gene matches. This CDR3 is CASSHGGQGNYGYTF. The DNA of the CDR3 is TGCGCCAGCAGCCACGGAGGACAGGGGAACTATGGCTACACCTTC.

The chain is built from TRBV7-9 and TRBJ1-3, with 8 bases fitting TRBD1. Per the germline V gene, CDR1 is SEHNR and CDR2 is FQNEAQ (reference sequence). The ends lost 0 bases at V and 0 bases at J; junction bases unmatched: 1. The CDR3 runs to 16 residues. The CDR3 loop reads CASSLATGGSGNTIYF. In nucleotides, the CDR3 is TGTGCCAGCAGCTTAGCTACAGGGGGCTCTGGAAACACCATATATTTT.

The CDR3 DNA follows: TGTGCCAGCAGCGTCGGACTAGCGGGAGGGCCGGGTGCTGGGGAGACCCAGTACTTC. It translates to CASSVGLAGGPGAGETQYF. V gene TRBV11-3 combines with J gene TRBJ2-5; 15 bases match TRBD2. Germline CDR1 and CDR2: SGHNT and YENEEA. With 5 bases clipped from V and 5 bases from J, the junction kept 15 bases outside the gene matches. This CDR3 is built from 19 residues.

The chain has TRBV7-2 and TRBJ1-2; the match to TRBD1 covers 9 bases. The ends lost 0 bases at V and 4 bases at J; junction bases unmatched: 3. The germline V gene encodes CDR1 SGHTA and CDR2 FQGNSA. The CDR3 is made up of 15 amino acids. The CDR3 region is CASSLAGQGPYGYTF. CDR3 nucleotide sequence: TGTGCCAGCAGCTTAGCGGGACAGGGCCCCTATGGCTACACCTTC.

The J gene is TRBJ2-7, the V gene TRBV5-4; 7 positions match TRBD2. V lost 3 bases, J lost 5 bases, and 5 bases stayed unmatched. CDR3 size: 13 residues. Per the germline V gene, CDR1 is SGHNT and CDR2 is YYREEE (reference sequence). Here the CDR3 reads CASSSQGGDEQYF. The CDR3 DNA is TGTGCCAGCAGCTCGCAGGGAGGGGACGAGCAGTACTTC.

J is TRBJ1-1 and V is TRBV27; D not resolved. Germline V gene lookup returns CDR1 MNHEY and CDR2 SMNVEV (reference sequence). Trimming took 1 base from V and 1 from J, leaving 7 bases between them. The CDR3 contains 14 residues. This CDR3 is CASSLLVGNTEAFF. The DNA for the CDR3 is TGTGCCAGCAGTTTATTGGTCGGGAACACTGAAGCTTTCTTT.